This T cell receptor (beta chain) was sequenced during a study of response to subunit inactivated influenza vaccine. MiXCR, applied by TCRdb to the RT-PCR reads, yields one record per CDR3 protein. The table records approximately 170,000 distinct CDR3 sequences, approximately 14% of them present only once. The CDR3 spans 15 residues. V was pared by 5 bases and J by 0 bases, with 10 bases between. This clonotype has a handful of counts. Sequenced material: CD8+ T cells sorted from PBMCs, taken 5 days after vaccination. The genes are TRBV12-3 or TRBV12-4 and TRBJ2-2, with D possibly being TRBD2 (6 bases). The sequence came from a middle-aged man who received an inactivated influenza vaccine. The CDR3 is CASSLWGANTGELFF. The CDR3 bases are TGTGCCAGCAGTCTGTGGGGGGCGAACACCGGGGAGCTGTTTTTT.